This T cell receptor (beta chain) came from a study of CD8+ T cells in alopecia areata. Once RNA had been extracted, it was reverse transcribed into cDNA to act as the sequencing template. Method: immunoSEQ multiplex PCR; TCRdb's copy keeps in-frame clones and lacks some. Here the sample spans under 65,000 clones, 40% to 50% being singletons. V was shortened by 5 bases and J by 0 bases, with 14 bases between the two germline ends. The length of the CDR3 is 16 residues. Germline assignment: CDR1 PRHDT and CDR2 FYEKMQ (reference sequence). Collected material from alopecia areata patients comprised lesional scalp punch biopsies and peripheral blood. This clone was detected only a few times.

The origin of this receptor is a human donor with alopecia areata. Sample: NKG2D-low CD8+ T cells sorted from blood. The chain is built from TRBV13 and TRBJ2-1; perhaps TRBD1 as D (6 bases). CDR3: CASSERDTSSYNEQFF. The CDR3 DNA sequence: TGTGCCAGCAGCGAACGGGACACAAGCTCCTACAATGAGCAGTTCTTC.